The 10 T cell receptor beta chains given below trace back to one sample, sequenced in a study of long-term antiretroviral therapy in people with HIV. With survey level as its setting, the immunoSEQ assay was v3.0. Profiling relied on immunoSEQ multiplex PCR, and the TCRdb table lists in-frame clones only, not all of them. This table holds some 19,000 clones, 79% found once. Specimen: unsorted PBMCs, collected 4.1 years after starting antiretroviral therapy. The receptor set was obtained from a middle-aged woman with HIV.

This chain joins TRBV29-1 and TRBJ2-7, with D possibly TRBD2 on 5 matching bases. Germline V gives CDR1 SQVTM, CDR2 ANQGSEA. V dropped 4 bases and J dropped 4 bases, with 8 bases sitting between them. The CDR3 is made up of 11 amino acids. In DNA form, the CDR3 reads TGCAGCGTTGGCACTAGTTACGAGCAGTACTTC. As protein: CSVGTSYEQYF.

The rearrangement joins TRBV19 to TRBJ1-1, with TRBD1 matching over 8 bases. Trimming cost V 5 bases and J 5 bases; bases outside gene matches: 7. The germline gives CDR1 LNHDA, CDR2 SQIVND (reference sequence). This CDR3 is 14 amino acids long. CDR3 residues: CASSVGQGKTEAFF. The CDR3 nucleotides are TGTGCCAGTAGTGTTGGACAGGGTAAAACTGAAGCTTTCTTT.

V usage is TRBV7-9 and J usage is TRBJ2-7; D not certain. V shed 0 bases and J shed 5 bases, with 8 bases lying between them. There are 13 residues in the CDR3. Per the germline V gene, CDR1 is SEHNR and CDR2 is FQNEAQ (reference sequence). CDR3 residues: CASSLASIHEQYF. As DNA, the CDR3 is TGTGCCAGCAGCTTAGCTAGTATACACGAGCAGTACTTC.

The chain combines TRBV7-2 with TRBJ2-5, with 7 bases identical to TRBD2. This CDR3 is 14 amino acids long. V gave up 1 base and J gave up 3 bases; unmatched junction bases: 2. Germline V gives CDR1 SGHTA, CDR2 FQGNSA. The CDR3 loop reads CASSLGLAEETQYF. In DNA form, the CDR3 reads TGTGCCAGCAGCTTAGGACTAGCAGAAGAGACCCAGTACTTC.

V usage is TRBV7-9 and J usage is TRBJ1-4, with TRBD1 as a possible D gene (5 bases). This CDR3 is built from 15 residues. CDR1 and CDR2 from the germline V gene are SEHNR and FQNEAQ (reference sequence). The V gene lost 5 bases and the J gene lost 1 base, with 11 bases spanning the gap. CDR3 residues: CASSPRQRTNEKLFF. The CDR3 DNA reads TGTGCCAGCAGCCCGCGACAGAGAACTAATGAAAAACTGTTTTTT.

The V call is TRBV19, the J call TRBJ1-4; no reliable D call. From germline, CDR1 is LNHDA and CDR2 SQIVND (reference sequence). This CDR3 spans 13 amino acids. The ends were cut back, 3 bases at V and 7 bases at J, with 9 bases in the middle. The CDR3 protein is CASSISRTEKLFF. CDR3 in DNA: TGTGCCAGTAGTATCAGCAGGACTGAAAAACTGTTTTTT.

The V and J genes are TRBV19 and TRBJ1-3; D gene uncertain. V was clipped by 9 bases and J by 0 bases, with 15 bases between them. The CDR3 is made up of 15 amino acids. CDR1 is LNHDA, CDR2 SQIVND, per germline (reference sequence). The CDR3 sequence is CARMYIGVSGNTIYF. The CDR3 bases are TGTGCCAGGATGTACATAGGAGTCTCTGGAAACACCATATATTTT.

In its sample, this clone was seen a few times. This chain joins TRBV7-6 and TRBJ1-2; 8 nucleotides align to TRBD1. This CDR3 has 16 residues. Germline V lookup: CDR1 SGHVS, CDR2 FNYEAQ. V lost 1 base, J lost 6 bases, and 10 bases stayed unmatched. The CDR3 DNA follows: TGTGCCAGCAGCTTAGGGCGGACAGGGTGGAACAATGGCTACACCTTC. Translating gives CASSLGRTGWNNGYTF.

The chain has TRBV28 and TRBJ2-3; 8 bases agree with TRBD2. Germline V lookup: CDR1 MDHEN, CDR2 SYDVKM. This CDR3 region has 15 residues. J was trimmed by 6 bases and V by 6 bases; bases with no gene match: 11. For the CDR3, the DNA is TGTGCCAGCAGAAGTAGCGGGACGTTCCTGGATACGCAGTATTTT. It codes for CASRSSGTFLDTQYF. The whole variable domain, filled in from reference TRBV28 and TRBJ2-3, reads DVKVTQSSRYLVKRTGEKVFLECVQDMDHENMFWYRQDPGLGLRLIYFSYDVKMKEKGDIPEGYSVSREKKERFSLILESASTNQTSMYLCASRSSGTFLDTQYFGPGTRLTVL.

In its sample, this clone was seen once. The CDR3 DNA is TGTGCCAGCAGCCCGGGACTATCCTACGAGCAGTACTTC. This sequence encodes CASSPGLSYEQYF. The V call is TRBV4-2, the J call TRBJ2-7; TRBD2 agrees at 7 bases. The CDR3 totals 13 residues. Losses at the gene ends were 4 bases for V and 1 base for J; bases not matched to a gene: 1. CDR1 and CDR2 (germline): LGHNA, YNFKEQ.